This TCR beta chain was observed in a study of T cell changes during pregnancy in multiple sclerosis. CDR1 is SNHLY, CDR2 FYNNEI, per germline. Trimming removed 3 bases at V and 6 bases at J, with 6 bases between. CDR3 size: 12 residues. TCRdb's table, derived via immunoSEQ multiplex PCR, lists solely in-frame clones and lacks some. Here the sample spans around 100,000 clones, about 89% being singletons. The clonotype comes from a female donor with multiple sclerosis, enrolled in a pregnancy study. V gene TRBV2 combines with J gene TRBJ2-1; D remains ambiguous. Sample: peripheral blood, taken after pregnancy. The CDR3 loop is CASSDYANEQFF. The CDR3 DNA follows: TGTGCCAGCAGTGACTATGCCAATGAGCAGTTCTTC.